A selection of T cell receptor beta chains follows, all from one sample in a study of a mutant IDH1 vaccine in newly diagnosed glioma. Produced via immunoSEQ multiplex PCR; TCRdb's table is partial and in-frame only. The table records tens of thousands of clones, about four fifths of them present only once. The sample in question was PBMCs, obtained from a glioma patient treated with radiotherapy, temozolomide or both. The receptors derive from a woman aged 45-65 years with glioma. CDR3s include the opening cysteine and the closing phenylalanine or tryptophan. The D gene is left open where the match is weak.

V gene	D gene	CDR3 protein
TRBV27	NA	CASSLFGDGNSPLHF
TRBV7-8	NA	CASSRGQGIEQYF
TRBV7-3	TRBD1	CASSLGQGTGELFF
TRBV7-2	TRBD2	CASSSRGGAETQYF
TRBV30	NA	CARLGTPGLGGYTF
TRBV25-1	NA	CASSASLNTEAFF
TRBV28	TRBD1	CASTQGATGTGGVRAFF
TRBV5-4	TRBD1	CASSEGQGSYQPQHF
TRBV6-5	NA	CASRTEGGTNEKLFF
TRBV10-1	NA	CASSEISTDTQYF
TRBV6-1	NA	CASSDPSDIQYF
TRBV14	NA	CASRRTGNQPQHF
TRBV18	TRBD1	CASSPPTGQVSGANVLTF
TRBV27	NA	CASILRELLYEQYF
TRBV5-4	NA	CASSLGRGARETQYF
TRBV7-2	NA	CASSSSGGGYGYTF
TRBV7-2	NA	CASSPKETQYF
TRBV9	TRBD2	CASSVSGGSTDTQYF
TRBV4-2	NA	CASSQEGGRARENIQYF
TRBV5-1	NA	CASSLEDPGNTIYF
TRBV7-9	NA	CASSVQETQYF
TRBV7-3	TRBD1	CASKRTGNTGELFF
TRBV4-3	TRBD1	CASSQEMGTGGAETQYF
TRBV25-1	TRBD1	CASSGRTGGPHEQFF
TRBV29-1	NA	CSVEGWGSGNTIYF
TRBV7-6	NA	CASSRGTGYGYTF
TRBV15	TRBD1	CATSTRQGPFTDTQYF
TRBV6-6	NA	CASRNDRLLNEKLFF
TRBV29-1	NA	CSGDSYNEQFF
TRBV19	NA	CASSIEGRDTEAFF
TRBV2	NA	CASSEHYGYTF